This TCR beta chain came from a study of cytomegalovirus exposure and HLA in healthy donors. Background on the study: An early data release held some 89 million unique TCRs from HLA-typed donors.

60 Vbeta and 13 Jbeta primers were used in PCR. The method was immunoSEQ multiplex PCR; TCRdb's version includes in-frame clones alone and lacks a portion of them. The data hold fewer than 150,000 clones, with around 80% observed a single time. This CDR3 has 16 residues. Germline V gene data show CDR1 as MDHEN and CDR2 as SYDVKM. V lost 1 base to trimming and J lost 6 bases; unmatched junction nucleotides: 7. Study results and limitations: The later analysis indicated that the majority of CMV-associated TCR beta chains appeared HLA-restricted. Some V segments, including TRBV6-2 and TRBV6-3, were excluded as indistinguishable. It was reportedly the case that the classifier diagnosed cytomegalovirus status with high specificity and sensitivity.

Of note for this clone: The antigen is unknown.

Sequences were obtained from PBMCs. The TCR originated in a man aged 25-45 years in good health. J is TRBJ2-2 and V is TRBV28; TRBD2 matches 8 bases. This CDR3 is CASSLYLTGRAGELFF. DNA of the CDR3: TGTGCCAGCAGTTTATACCTGACCGGGAGGGCCGGGGAGCTGTTTTTT. Variable domain in full (rest from reference TRBV28 and TRBJ2-2): DVKVTQSSRYLVKRTGEKVFLECVQDMDHENMFWYRQDPGLGLRLIYFSYDVKMKEKGDIPEGYSVSREKKERFSLILESASTNQTSMYLCASSLYLTGRAGELFFGEGSRLTVL.